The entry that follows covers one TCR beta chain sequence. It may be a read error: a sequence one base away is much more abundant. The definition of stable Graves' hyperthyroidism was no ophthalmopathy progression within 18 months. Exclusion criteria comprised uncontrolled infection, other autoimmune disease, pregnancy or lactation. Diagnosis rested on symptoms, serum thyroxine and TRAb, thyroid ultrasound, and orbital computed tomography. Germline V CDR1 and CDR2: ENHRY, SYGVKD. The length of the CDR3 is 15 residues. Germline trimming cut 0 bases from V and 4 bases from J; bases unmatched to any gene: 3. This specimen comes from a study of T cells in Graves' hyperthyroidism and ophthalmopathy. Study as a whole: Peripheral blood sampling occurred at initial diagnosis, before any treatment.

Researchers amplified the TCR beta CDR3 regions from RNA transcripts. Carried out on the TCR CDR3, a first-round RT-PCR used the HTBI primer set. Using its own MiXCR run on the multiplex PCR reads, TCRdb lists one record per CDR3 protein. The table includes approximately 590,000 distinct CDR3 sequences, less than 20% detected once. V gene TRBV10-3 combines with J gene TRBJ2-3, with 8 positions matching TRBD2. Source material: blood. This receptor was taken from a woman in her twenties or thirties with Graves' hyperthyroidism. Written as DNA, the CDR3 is TGTGCCATCAGTGAGTCGAGCGGGGGCCCAGATACGCAGTATTTT. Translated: CAISESSGGPDTQYF.